This TCR beta chain was captured in a study of cytomegalovirus exposure and HLA in healthy donors. This clone was detected only a few times. CDR3 length: 15 residues. V shed 5 bases and J shed 4 bases, with 18 bases lying between them. Germline CDR1 reads MDHEN; CDR2 reads SYDVKM. The study ran its PCR with 60 Vbeta and 13 Jbeta primers. Libraries were prepared by immunoSEQ multiplex PCR; TCRdb keeps only in-frame clonotypes and omits some of them. The sample contains roughly 160,000 clones, approximately 81% of which appear only once. Sequenced: PBMCs. The clonotype was recovered from a boy under 10 years old in good health and CMV-seronegative. The chain recombines TRBV28 with TRBJ2-7, with D possibly TRBD2 on 6 matching bases. In nucleotides, the CDR3 is TGTGCCAGCAGTCTCCCTCTATCCGGGACTTACGAGCAGTACTTC. Its translation: CASSLPLSGTYEQYF.